Listed below are T cell receptor beta chains from one sample, sequenced in a study of blood T cell repertoires in COVID-19. Repertoires were generated with immunoSEQ multiplex PCR, while TCRdb's copy carries only in-frame clones and drops some. The sample holds some 80,000 clones; roughly 84% are singletons and the top ten take about 24%. The sequenced sample was peripheral blood. These receptors were obtained from a woman older than 75 in a cohort sampled during active or convalescent COVID-19. Each CDR3 is given with its conserved first and last residue. A D gene is named only where the DNA matches it firmly. Clone size is given for some rows only: seen once, a few or many times, or a class if the clone is expanded.

D gene: -; V gene: TRBV5-4; clone size: -; J gene: TRBJ1-2; CDR3 DNA: TGTGCCAGCAGCTTGGGAGGGAACTATGGCTACACCTTC; CDR3 protein: CASSLGGNYGYTF
D gene: -; V gene: TRBV7-9; clone size: -; J gene: TRBJ2-5; CDR3 DNA: TGTGCCAGTCTACAGGGCAGGGAGACCCAGTACTTC; CDR3 protein: CASLQGRETQYF
D gene: -; V gene: TRBV6-1; clone size: -; J gene: TRBJ2-1; CDR3 DNA: TGTGCCAGCAGTGAGGGCAGGCCACCCAGGGATGAGCAGTTCTTC; CDR3 protein: CASSEGRPPRDEQFF
D gene: TRBD2; V gene: TRBV11-2; clone size: few; J gene: TRBJ2-1; CDR3 DNA: TGTGCCAGCAGCCCCGGACTAGCGGCTTACAATGAGCAGTTCTTC; CDR3 protein: CASSPGLAAYNEQFF
D gene: -; V gene: TRBV18; clone size: -; J gene: TRBJ1-2; CDR3 DNA: TGTGCCAGCTCACCACCCGTTGTGGCAGGGAACTATGGCTACACCTTC; CDR3 protein: CASSPPVVAGNYGYTF
D gene: TRBD1; V gene: TRBV6-1; clone size: -; J gene: TRBJ2-4; CDR3 DNA: TGTGCCAGCAGTGCCGATTGGACAGGGCTGCAAAACATTCAGTACTTC; CDR3 protein: CASSADWTGLQNIQYF
D gene: -; V gene: TRBV5-4; clone size: -; J gene: TRBJ1-3; CDR3 DNA: TGTGCCAGCAGCTTGTCGGCAGGGGTTAGCTCTGGAAACACCATATATTTT; CDR3 protein: CASSLSAGVSSGNTIYF
D gene: TRBD1; V gene: TRBV7-3; clone size: -; J gene: TRBJ2-5; CDR3 DNA: TGTGCCAGCAGCCGTTCGGGACAGGGCCAAGAGACCCAGTACTTC; CDR3 protein: CASSRSGQGQETQYF
D gene: -; V gene: TRBV5-1; clone size: -; J gene: TRBJ2-5; CDR3 DNA: TGCGCCAGCCGGGACTCGAGGGGAGAGACCCAGTACTTC; CDR3 protein: CASRDSRGETQYF
D gene: TRBD2; V gene: TRBV2; clone size: -; J gene: TRBJ2-1; CDR3 DNA: TGTGCCAGCAGTGCCCGGGACTATTCGCTGTTCTTC; CDR3 protein: CASSARDYSLFF
D gene: TRBD1; V gene: TRBV4-1; clone size: -; J gene: TRBJ2-7; CDR3 DNA: TGCGCCAGCAGCCCCCCGGACAGGTTCCTCTACGAGCAGTACTTC; CDR3 protein: CASSPPDRFLYEQYF
D gene: TRBD1; V gene: TRBV5-4; clone size: -; J gene: TRBJ2-7; CDR3 DNA: TGTGCCAGCAGCGACGCCGGGACAGGGGGCGCCGAGCAGTACTTC; CDR3 protein: CASSDAGTGGAEQYF
D gene: TRBD2; V gene: TRBV5-1; clone size: -; J gene: TRBJ2-5; CDR3 DNA: TGCGCCAGCAGCTTGGGACTAGCCGGGGAGACCCAGTACTTC; CDR3 protein: CASSLGLAGETQYF
D gene: -; V gene: TRBV11-3; clone size: few; J gene: TRBJ1-2; CDR3 DNA: TGTGCCAGCAGCTTACGTGGGGGGGACTATGGCTACACCTTC; CDR3 protein: CASSLRGGDYGYTF
D gene: TRBD1; V gene: TRBV3-1/TRBV3-2; clone size: -; J gene: TRBJ2-7; CDR3 DNA: TGTGCCAGCAGCCGGACAGGGTCCGAGCAGTACTTC; CDR3 protein: CASSRTGSEQYF
D gene: TRBD1; V gene: TRBV5-8; clone size: -; J gene: TRBJ1-5; CDR3 DNA: TGTGCCAGCAGCTGGAGAATGACAGGGGGCCGTCAGCCCCAGCATTTT; CDR3 protein: CASSWRMTGGRQPQHF
D gene: TRBD1; V gene: TRBV5-1; clone size: -; J gene: TRBJ1-4; CDR3 DNA: TGCGCCAGCAGCTTGGCCGGGACAGGCGGGACTGAAAAACTGTTTTTT; CDR3 protein: CASSLAGTGGTEKLFF
D gene: TRBD2; V gene: TRBV11-2; clone size: -; J gene: TRBJ2-1; CDR3 DNA: TGTGCCAGCAGCTTAGGAGGGAGTAGCGGGAGGACCTACAATGAGCAGTTCTTC; CDR3 protein: CASSLGGSSGRTYNEQFF
D gene: -; V gene: TRBV27; clone size: -; J gene: TRBJ1-3; CDR3 DNA: TGTGCCAGCAGGGGTGGGGCGGAGATCTCTGGAAACACCATATATTTT; CDR3 protein: CASRGGAEISGNTIYF
D gene: TRBD1; V gene: TRBV29-1; clone size: -; J gene: TRBJ1-2; CDR3 DNA: TGCAGCGTTGAAGTTACGGGACAGAGCTACACCTTC; CDR3 protein: CSVEVTGQSYTF
D gene: -; V gene: TRBV6-6; clone size: -; J gene: TRBJ1-2; CDR3 DNA: TGTGCCAGCGGAGCGGCCCAGAACTATGGCTACACCTTC; CDR3 protein: CASGAAQNYGYTF
D gene: -; V gene: TRBV24-1; clone size: -; J gene: TRBJ1-2; CDR3 DNA: TGTGCCACCAGTGAGCAGGTCGACTATGGCTACACCTTC; CDR3 protein: CATSEQVDYGYTF
D gene: -; V gene: TRBV18; clone size: -; J gene: TRBJ1-2; CDR3 DNA: TGTGCCAGCTCACCGCCCAGGAAAGTTAAAAACTATGGCTACACCTTC; CDR3 protein: CASSPPRKVKNYGYTF
D gene: TRBD1; V gene: TRBV7-8; clone size: -; J gene: TRBJ1-2; CDR3 DNA: TGTGCCAGCAGCTTATTTTTGGCAGGGGGACCCTATGGCTACACCTTC; CDR3 protein: CASSLFLAGGPYGYTF